These 19 T cell receptor beta chains came from one sample sequenced in a study of shared clonotypes between healthy human individuals. The table came from immunoSEQ multiplex PCR; TCRdb's copy has only in-frame clones and leaves some out. The sample has about 490,000 clones, 79% seen once. The sample consisted of PBMCs. The receptor source for this set is a woman aged 40-49 years in good health. Some clones in this sample may be carry-over from other donors' samples.

The genes are TRBV18 and TRBJ2-7; D is unresolved. There are 14 residues in the CDR3. Germline values: CDR1 KGHSH, CDR2 LQKENI. Between the trimmed V and J ends, which lost 0 bases and 0 bases, there was a span of 6 bases. The CDR3: CASSPPWDSYEQYF. CDR3 bases: TGTGCCAGCTCACCACCGTGGGACTCCTACGAGCAGTACTTC. Complete variable domain (other parts from reference TRBV18 and TRBJ2-7): NAGVMQNPRHLVRRRGQEARLRCSPMKGHSHVYWYRQLPEEGLKFMVYLQKENIIDESGMPKERFSAEFPKEGPSILRIQQVVRGDSAAYFCASSPPWDSYEQYFGPGTRLTVT.

The chain carries TRBV5-5 and TRBJ2-1, with 8 bases matching TRBD2. The length of the CDR3 is 15 residues. The J segment lost 8 bases and the V segment lost 3 bases, leaving 10 bases of the junction unmatched. CDR1 and CDR2 (germline): SGHKS, YYEKEE (reference sequence). The CDR3 DNA reads TGTGCCAGCAGCTACTTGACGGGAGGGCCGTATGAGCAGTTCTTC. Its translation: CASSYLTGGPYEQFF.

The genes are TRBV10-3 and TRBJ2-7; 9 nucleotides agree with TRBD2. V trimming: 4 bases; J trimming: 6 bases; junction bases outside the gene matches: 7. CDR1 and CDR2 from the germline V gene are ENHRY and SYGVKD. The CDR3 sequence is 14 residues long. In nucleotides, the CDR3 is TGTGCCATCAGTGCGATAGCGGGAGTTGGCGAGCAGTACTTC. It encodes CAISAIAGVGEQYF.

This clone was recorded many times. This rearrangement joins TRBV7-9 to TRBJ1-4; no clear D gene. Germline V CDR1 and CDR2: SEHNR, FQNEAQ (reference sequence). CDR3 length equals 13 residues. With 4 bases removed from V and 3 bases from J, the gap between germline ends came to 6 bases. The CDR3 protein is CASSSGANEKLFF. The CDR3 nucleotides read TGTGCCAGCAGCTCCGGGGCTAATGAAAAACTGTTTTTT.

This clone was seen a few times. V gene TRBV5-1 combines with J gene TRBJ2-3; 14 bases match TRBD2. The V gene end was trimmed by 5 bases and the J gene end by 5 bases; junction bases not matched to a gene: 7. This CDR3 comprises 16 residues. Germline V gives CDR1 SGHRS, CDR2 YFSETQ. In DNA form, the CDR3 reads TGCGCCAGCAGGGTGGGACTAGCGGGAGACCTAGATACGCAGTATTTT. As protein: CASRVGLAGDLDTQYF.

The chain recombines TRBV19 with TRBJ1-5; D is unresolved. This CDR3 is 15 amino acids long. Germline lookup yields CDR1 LNHDA and CDR2 SQIVND (reference sequence). Trimming took 8 bases from V and 3 from J, leaving 17 bases between them. CDR3 residues: CASHRTPVVNQPQHF. As DNA, the CDR3 is TGTGCCAGTCATCGGACCCCAGTGGTCAATCAGCCCCAGCATTTT.

This sequence joins TRBV11-3 and TRBJ2-1; TRBD1 matches 8 bases. The germline gives CDR1 SGHNT, CDR2 YENEEA. The CDR3 contains 15 residues. V lost 5 bases, J lost 5 bases, and 8 bases stayed unmatched. CDR3 sequence reads: CASSARQGSHNEQFF. The CDR3 DNA follows: TGTGCCAGCAGCGCCCGACAGGGGTCCCACAATGAGCAGTTCTTC.

The chain links TRBV2 to TRBJ1-4, with D maybe TRBD1 (5 bases). Germline-derived CDR1 and CDR2 are SNHLY and FYNNEI. The CDR3 consists of 18 residues. V lost 7 bases to trimming and J lost 7 bases, with 28 bases between them. CDR3 sequence (DNA): TGTGCCAGCAATCCCAGTCCCAGGGTGAGGCTATGGGGTGAAAAACTGTTTTTT. Encoded protein: CASNPSPRVRLWGEKLFF. The full variable domain, its missing parts supplied by reference TRBV2 and TRBJ1-4, is EPEVTQTPSHQVTQMGQEVILRCVPISNHLYFYWYRQILGQKVEFLVSFYNNEISEKSEIFDDQFSVERPDGSNFTLKIRSTKLEDSAMYFCASNPSPRVRLWGEKLFFGSGTQLSVL.

The rearrangement links TRBV7-6 to TRBJ2-2; tentative D call: TRBD2 (7 bases). V dropped 5 bases and J dropped 1 base, with 20 bases sitting between them. The CDR3 consists of 18 residues. Per the germline V gene, CDR1 is SGHVS and CDR2 is FNYEAQ. CDR3 sequence (DNA): TGTGCCAGCAGCCCCTTTCGCGGGGGAGGGGGGAACACCGGGGAGCTGTTTTTT. Translated, it gives CASSPFRGGGGNTGELFF. The variable domain in full, completed from reference TRBV7-6 and TRBJ2-2, reads GAGVSQSPRYKVTKRGQDVALRCDPISGHVSLYWYRQALGQGPEFLTYFNYEAQQDKSGLPNDRFSAERPEGSISTLTIQRTEQRDSAMYRCASSPFRGGGGNTGELFFGEGSRLTVL.

This rearrangement joins TRBV27 to TRBJ1-4; 8 bases agree with TRBD1. The CDR3 extends over 14 amino acids. Germline V gene sequence: CDR1 MNHEY, CDR2 SMNVEV (reference sequence). V gave up 5 bases and J gave up 4 bases; unmatched junction bases: 3. The CDR3, as DNA: TGTGCCAGCAGTGGGGACAGGCATAATGAAAAACTGTTTTTT. It is translated as CASSGDRHNEKLFF.

As regards this clone: The final CDR3 position lacks the conserved phenylalanine or tryptophan, pointing to a likely read error. The limits of the CDR3 on the DNA are not certain, so only TCRdb's listed CDR3 is given. The V call is TRBV21-1, the J call TRBJ1-2; the table calls TRBD1, which could not be checked here. TRBV21-1 is flagged as a pseudogene. The CDR3 totals 8 residues, both ends included. Here the CDR3 reads CASSNPGS.

The chain uses TRBV19 and TRBJ1-5; no firm D call. With 1 base removed from V and 7 bases from J, the gap between germline ends came to 5 bases. The V gene's germline CDR1 is LNHDA and CDR2 SQIVND (reference sequence). This CDR3 has 12 amino acids. CDR3 protein: CASSIAGQPQHF. Here the CDR3 DNA reads TGTGCCAGTAGTATAGCGGGCCAGCCCCAGCATTTT.

The V gene is TRBV5-5, the J gene TRBJ1-4, with D uncertain. Trimming stripped 2 bases from V and 8 bases from J, with 16 bases between. The CDR3 sequence is 15 residues long. Germline loops: CDR1 SGHKS, CDR2 YYEKEE (reference sequence). This CDR3 is CASSFSEEGWEKLFF. The CDR3 region has the DNA TGTGCCAGCAGCTTCTCGGAGGAGGGATGGGAAAAACTGTTTTTT. The whole variable domain, filled in from reference TRBV5-5 and TRBJ1-4, reads DAGVTQSPTHLIKTRGQQVTLRCSPISGHKSVSWYQQVLGQGPQFIFQYYEKEERGRGNFPDRFSARQFPNYSSELNVNALLLGDSALYLCASSFSEEGWEKLFFGSGTQLSVL.

V and J are TRBV29-1 and TRBJ1-1; D is uncertain. The ends were cut back, 3 bases at V and 4 bases at J, with 9 bases in the middle. CDR1 SQVTM and CDR2 ANQGSEA come from the germline V gene. This CDR3 has 12 amino acids. The CDR3 loop reads CSVDLLGTEAFF. CDR3 DNA sequence: TGCAGCGTTGACTTGCTGGGCACTGAAGCTTTCTTT.

The J gene is TRBJ2-5, the V gene TRBV10-3; the D call may be TRBD1 or TRBD2 (6 bases each). The CDR3 consists of 15 residues. CDR1 and CDR2 from the germline V gene are ENHRY and SYGVKD. The germline V and J ends were trimmed by 5 bases and 4 bases, with 17 bases remaining between them. The CDR3 region is CAISFAGGRGETQYF. The CDR3 nucleotides are TGTGCCATCAGTTTCGCCGGGGGCAGGGGAGAGACCCAGTACTTC.

The chain couples TRBV2 to TRBJ1-1, with unresolved D. The germline V and J ends were trimmed by 1 base and 4 bases, with 7 bases remaining between them. The CDR3 contains 13 residues. The V gene's germline CDR1 is SNHLY and CDR2 FYNNEI. CDR3 in amino acids: CASSEETGTEAFF. CDR3 bases: TGTGCCAGCAGTGAAGAAACGGGCACTGAAGCTTTCTTT.

This clone was picked up many times. This chain uses TRBV2 with TRBJ1-5; D gene uncertain. The CDR3 contains 15 residues. Trimming took 3 bases from V and 5 from J, leaving 14 bases between them. The germline V gene has CDR1 SNHLY and CDR2 FYNNEI. CDR3 protein: CASSDQTRGDQPQHF. DNA of the CDR3: TGTGCCAGCAGTGACCAGACACGGGGAGATCAGCCCCAGCATTTT.

The V and J genes are TRBV4-1 and TRBJ2-3; D gene unclear. The CDR3 has 15 residues. CDR1 MGHRA and CDR2 YSYEKL come from the germline V gene. V gave up 3 bases and J gave up 0 bases, with 10 bases separating them. CDR3 nucleotide sequence: TGCGCCAGCAGCCAGTCAGAAATGAGCACAGATACGCAGTATTTT. As protein: CASSQSEMSTDTQYF.

Comment on this clone: The final CDR3 position lacks the conserved phenylalanine or tryptophan, pointing to a likely read error. The limits of the CDR3 on the DNA are not certain, so only TCRdb's listed CDR3 is given. The V and J genes are TRBV30 and TRBJ1-2. Germline CDR1 is GTSNPN and CDR2 is SVGIG (reference sequence). The CDR3 extends over 12 residues, inclusive of both ends. The CDR3 sequence: CAWVSGSGGYIL.